These 6 T cell receptor beta chains originate from one sample sequenced in a study of shared clonotypes between healthy human individuals. Assay: immunoSEQ multiplex PCR; the TCRdb copy retains only in-frame clones and omits some. The profile shows about half a million clones, roughly three quarters of them singletons. The material sequenced was PBMCs. These receptors all come from a middle-aged woman in good health. Some clones in this sample may be carry-over from other donors' samples.

This clone was observed a single time. The chain uses TRBV19 and TRBJ2-1; possible D gene TRBD2, 6 bases. V lost 3 bases to trimming and J lost 4 bases, with 13 bases between them. This CDR3 is built from 15 residues. Germline values: CDR1 LNHDA, CDR2 SQIVND (reference sequence). CDR3 residues: CASSMTGTGYNEQFF. Written as DNA, the CDR3 is TGTGCCAGTAGTATGACGGGGACTGGGTACAATGAGCAGTTCTTC.

This chain connects TRBV6-1 to TRBJ2-7; 9 nucleotides match TRBD1. After removal of 1 base from V and 3 bases from J, the junction contained 4 bases not matched to a gene. Germline CDR1 is MNHNS and CDR2 is SASEGT. The length of the CDR3 is 15 residues. The CDR3: CASSEVGQGHYEQYF. In DNA form, the CDR3 reads TGTGCCAGCAGTGAAGTGGGACAGGGTCACTACGAGCAGTACTTC.

This chain links TRBV13 with TRBJ2-3, with 11 bases matching TRBD2. The germline CDR1 and CDR2 sequences are PRHDT and FYEKMQ (reference sequence). This CDR3 has 16 amino acids. The V segment lost 3 bases and the J segment 3 bases; nucleotides outside the gene matches: 5. The CDR3 spells CASSFRRLAGTDTQYF. CDR3 coding DNA: TGTGCCAGCAGCTTTAGGAGACTAGCGGGAACAGATACGCAGTATTTT.

In its sample, this clone was seen many times. The chain carries TRBV5-1 and TRBJ2-7; TRBD1 agrees at 8 bases. The CDR3 has 13 amino acids. J gave up 7 bases and V 5 bases, and 8 bases lay outside the gene matches. Germline CDR1 is SGHRS and CDR2 is YFSETQ. The CDR3 protein is CASSNQGASEQYF. The DNA of the CDR3 is TGCGCCAGCAGTAACCAGGGGGCGAGTGAGCAGTACTTC.

This clone appeared once. This chain uses TRBV27 with TRBJ2-7; no reliable D call. The CDR3 runs to 12 residues. Germline V gene data show CDR1 as MNHEY and CDR2 as SMNVEV (reference sequence). V was clipped by 3 bases and J by 5 bases, with 8 bases between them. The CDR3 reads CASSLGSHEQYF. CDR3 DNA sequence: TGTGCCAGCAGTTTGGGCAGTCACGAGCAGTACTTC.

CDR3 sequence: CASSLKGQNYEQYF. The CDR3, as DNA: TGCGCCAGCAGCCTCAAGGGTCAAAACTACGAGCAGTACTTC. The chain recombines TRBV5-1 with TRBJ2-7; D ambiguous. Germline CDR1 and CDR2: SGHRS and YFSETQ. V was pared by 4 bases and J by 3 bases, with 14 bases between. There are 14 residues in the CDR3. The whole variable domain, remainder taken from reference TRBV5-1 and TRBJ2-7, is KAGVTQTPRYLIKTRGQQVTLSCSPISGHRSVSWYQQTPGQGLQFLFEYFSETQRNKGNFPGRFSGRQFSNSRSEMNVSTLELGDSALYLCASSLKGQNYEQYFGPGTRLTVT.